The clone carrying this T cell receptor beta chain was seen once. The target antigen is unknown. Profiled with immunoSEQ multiplex PCR; TCRdb holds only in-frame clones, not every one. Of 100,000 to 150,000 clones in the sample, around 94% were seen once. J gave up 5 bases and V 3 bases, and 7 bases lay outside the gene matches. Looked up from germline, CDR1 is KGHSH and CDR2 is LQKENI. This CDR3 has 16 residues. The data originate from a study of T cell responses to AZD1222 COVID-19 vaccine. Study outcomes and limitations: Baseline seropositivity characterized only 5 or 6 AZD1222 recipients. Females outnumbered males among donors, who were mostly white British; clonal diversity was possibly underestimated. The study sampled repertoires only after the peak T cell response.

This sequence joins TRBV18 and TRBJ1-1; TRBD1 matches at 12 bases. Sample: peripheral blood, taken on day 0 of AZD1222 vaccination. The source of this sequence is an adult in good health. The CDR3 loop is CASSPPGQGARTEAFF. CDR3 DNA: TGTGCCAGCTCACCGCCGGGACAGGGGGCGCGGACTGAAGCTTTCTTT.